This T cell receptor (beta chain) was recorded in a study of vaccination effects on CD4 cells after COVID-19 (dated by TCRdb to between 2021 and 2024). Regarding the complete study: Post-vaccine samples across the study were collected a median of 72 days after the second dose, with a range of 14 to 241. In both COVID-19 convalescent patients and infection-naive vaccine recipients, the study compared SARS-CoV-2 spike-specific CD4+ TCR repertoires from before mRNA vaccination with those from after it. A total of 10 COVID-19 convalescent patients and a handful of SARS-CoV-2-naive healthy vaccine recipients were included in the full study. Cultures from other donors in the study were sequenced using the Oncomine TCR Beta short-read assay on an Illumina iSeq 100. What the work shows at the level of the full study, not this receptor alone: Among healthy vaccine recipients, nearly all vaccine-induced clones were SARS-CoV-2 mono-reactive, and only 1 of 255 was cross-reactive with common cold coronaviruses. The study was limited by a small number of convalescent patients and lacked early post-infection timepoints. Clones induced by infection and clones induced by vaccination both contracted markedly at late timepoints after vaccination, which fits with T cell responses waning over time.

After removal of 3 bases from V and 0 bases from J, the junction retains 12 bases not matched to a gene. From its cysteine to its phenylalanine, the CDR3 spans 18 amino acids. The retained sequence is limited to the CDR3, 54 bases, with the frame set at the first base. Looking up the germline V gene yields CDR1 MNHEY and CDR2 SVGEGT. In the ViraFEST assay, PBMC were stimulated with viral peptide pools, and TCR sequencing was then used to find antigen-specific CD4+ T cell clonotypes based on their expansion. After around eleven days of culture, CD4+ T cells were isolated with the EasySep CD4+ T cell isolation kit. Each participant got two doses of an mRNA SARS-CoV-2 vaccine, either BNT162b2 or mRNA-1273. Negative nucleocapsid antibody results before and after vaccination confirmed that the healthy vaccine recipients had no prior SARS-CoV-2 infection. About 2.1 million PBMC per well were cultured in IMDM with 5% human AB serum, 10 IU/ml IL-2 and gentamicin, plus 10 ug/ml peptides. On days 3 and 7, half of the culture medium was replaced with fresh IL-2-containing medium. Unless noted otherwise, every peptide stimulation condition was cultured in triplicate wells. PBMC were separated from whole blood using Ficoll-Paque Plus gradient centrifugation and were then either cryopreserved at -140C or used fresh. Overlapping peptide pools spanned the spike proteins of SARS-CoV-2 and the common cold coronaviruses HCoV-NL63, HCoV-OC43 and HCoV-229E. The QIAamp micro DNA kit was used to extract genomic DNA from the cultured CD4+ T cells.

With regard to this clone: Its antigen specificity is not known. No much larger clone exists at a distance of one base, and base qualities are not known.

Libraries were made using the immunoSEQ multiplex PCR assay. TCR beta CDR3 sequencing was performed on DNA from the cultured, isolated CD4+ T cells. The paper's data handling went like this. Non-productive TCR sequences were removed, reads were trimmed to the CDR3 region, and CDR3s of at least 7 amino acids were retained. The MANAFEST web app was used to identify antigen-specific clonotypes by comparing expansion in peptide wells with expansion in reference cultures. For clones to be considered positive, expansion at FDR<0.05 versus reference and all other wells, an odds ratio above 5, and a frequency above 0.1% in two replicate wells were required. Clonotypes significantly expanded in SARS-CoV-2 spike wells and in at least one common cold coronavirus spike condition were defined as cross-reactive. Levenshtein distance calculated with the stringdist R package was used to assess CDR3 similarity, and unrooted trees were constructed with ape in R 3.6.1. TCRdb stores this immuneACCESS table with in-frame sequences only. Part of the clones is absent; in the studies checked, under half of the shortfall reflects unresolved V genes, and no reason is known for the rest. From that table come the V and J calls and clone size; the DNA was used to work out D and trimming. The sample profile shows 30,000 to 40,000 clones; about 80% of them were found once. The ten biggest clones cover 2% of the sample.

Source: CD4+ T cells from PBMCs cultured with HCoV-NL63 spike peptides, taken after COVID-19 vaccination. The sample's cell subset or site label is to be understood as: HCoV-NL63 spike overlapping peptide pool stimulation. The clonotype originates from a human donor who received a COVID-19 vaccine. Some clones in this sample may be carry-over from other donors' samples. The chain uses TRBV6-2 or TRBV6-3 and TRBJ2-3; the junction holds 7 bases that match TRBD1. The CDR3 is CASSYRTGYASSTDTQYF. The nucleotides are TGTGCCAGCAGTTATCGGACAGGTTACGCTTCTAGCACAGATACGCAGTATTTT.